This TCR beta chain was captured by sequencing in a study of blood T cell repertoires in COVID-19. The CDR3 has 13 residues. J was trimmed by 5 bases and V by 7 bases; bases with no gene match: 8. Germline V gene data show CDR1 as SQVTM and CDR2 as ANQGSEA. Sequencing was performed with immunoSEQ multiplex PCR; in TCRdb, only in-frame clones are kept and a portion is missing. The profile shows 50,000 to 60,000 clones, 85% to 90% of them singletons. The J gene is TRBJ1-1, the V gene TRBV29-1; the match to TRBD1 covers 9 bases. The sequence was obtained from a man older than 75 with active or convalescent COVID-19. Sequencing used peripheral blood. The CDR3 DNA sequence: TGCAGCGCACTGGGGACAGGGCGTACTGAAGCTTTCTTT. Protein: CSALGTGRTEAFF.